The clone carrying this TCR beta chain appeared a single time. This CDR3 comprises 15 residues. Trimming pared 0 bases from V and 1 base from J, leaving 5 bases between. Germline V gene data show CDR1 as SGHRS and CDR2 as YFSETQ. These data belong to a study of blood T cell repertoires in COVID-19. Across the whole study: Samples of COVID-19 (acute and convalescent) were obtained from the United States, Italy and Spain. The analysed material was cDNA or gDNA that came from T cells, B-cell-depleted T cells, or PBMCs.

Per the original methods: Amplification of reference gene primers was used by the study to estimate nucleated cell counts. The method was immunoSEQ multiplex PCR; TCRdb's version includes in-frame clones alone and lacks a portion of them. That table furnishes V, J and clone size, whereas the DNA furnished D and trimming. The repertoire holds about 200,000 clones, with approximately 79% as singletons. Sequencing was done on a sample of peripheral blood. This clonotype was obtained from a man aged 45-65 years who had recovered from COVID-19. V usage is TRBV5-1 and J usage is TRBJ1-6; D call uncertain. The CDR3 here is CASSLGQSYNSPLHF. The CDR3 nucleotides are TGCGCCAGCAGCTTGGGCCAGTCCTATAATTCACCCCTCCACTTT.